The sample holds many counts of the clone carrying this T cell receptor (beta chain). Its antigen is unknown. Researchers took RNA transcripts and amplified the TCR beta CDR3 regions from them. TCR CDR3 underwent first-round RT-PCR with the HTBI primer set. TCRdb reprocessed the multiplex PCR reads with MiXCR, giving one entry per CDR3 protein. The sample includes roughly 500,000 distinct CDR3 sequences, 35% to 55% seen only once; the top ten take 19%. Looked up from germline, CDR1 is SEHNR and CDR2 is FQNEAQ (reference sequence). V gave up 0 bases and J gave up 0 bases, with 11 bases separating them. The CDR3 runs 16 residues. These data belong to a study of T cells in Graves' hyperthyroidism and ophthalmopathy. The study, taken as a whole, reports: A model of 13 V-J pairs discriminated ophthalmopathy from stable hyperthyroidism.

V and J are TRBV7-9 and TRBJ1-1, with a tentative D call TRBD1 (5 bases). The source material was peripheral blood or thyroid tissue (not recorded which). This TCR was sampled from an adult woman with Graves' disease, either hyperthyroidism or ophthalmopathy (not recorded which). CDR3 sequence (DNA): TGTGCCAGCAGCTTAGCGCTCGGGGCTCTGAACACTGAAGCTTTCTTT. Translating gives CASSLALGALNTEAFF.